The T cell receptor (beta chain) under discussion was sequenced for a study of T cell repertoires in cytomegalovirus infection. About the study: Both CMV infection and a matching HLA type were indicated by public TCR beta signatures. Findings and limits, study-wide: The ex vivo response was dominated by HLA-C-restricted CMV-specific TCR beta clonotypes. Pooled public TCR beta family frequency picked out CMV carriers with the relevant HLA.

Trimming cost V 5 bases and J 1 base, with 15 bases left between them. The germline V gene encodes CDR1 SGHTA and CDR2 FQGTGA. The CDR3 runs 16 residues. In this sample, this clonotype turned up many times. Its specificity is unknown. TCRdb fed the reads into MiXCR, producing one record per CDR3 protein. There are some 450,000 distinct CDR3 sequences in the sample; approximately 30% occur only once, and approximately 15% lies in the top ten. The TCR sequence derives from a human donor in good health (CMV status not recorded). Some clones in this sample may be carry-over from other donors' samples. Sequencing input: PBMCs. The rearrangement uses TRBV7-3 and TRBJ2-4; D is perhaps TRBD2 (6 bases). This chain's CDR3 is CASSLDTRGAKNIQYF. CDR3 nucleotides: TGTGCCAGCAGCCTTGACACCCGGGGGGCCAAAAACATTCAGTACTTC.